One and the same sample provided the 30 T cell receptor beta chains below, sequenced in a study of shared clonotypes between healthy human individuals (dated by TCRdb to 2020 to 2021). Receptor libraries were prepared by the immunoSEQ multiplex PCR assay. TCRdb carries this immuneACCESS record with in-frame sequences only. Its versions omit some clonotypes, under half of them owing to an unresolved V gene in the studies checked, with the rest unexplained. Counted in this sample were just over 95,000 clones; about 68% of them appeared once. The ten largest account for less than 55% of the sample. The sequenced material came from memory CD8+ T cells sorted from blood. The cell subset or site label for this specimen denotes: CD45RO+ cells pooled with CCR7-negative TemRA cells. The receptors derive from a man aged 25-40 years in good health.

This clone has a handful of counts. The chain recombines TRBV5-4 with TRBJ2-7; no clear D. Germline-derived CDR1 and CDR2 are SGHNT and YYREEE (reference sequence). Trimming left V 2 bases short and J 6 bases short, with 9 bases between. The CDR3 covers 12 residues. CDR3 DNA: TGTGCCAGCAGCTTCGGCCAGACCGAGCAGTACTTC. It encodes CASSFGQTEQYF.

J is TRBJ2-7 and V is TRBV10-3; the match to TRBD2 covers 10 bases. The CDR3 is 15 residues long. V lost 2 bases and J lost 2; bases outside the gene matches: 3. CDR1 is ENHRY and CDR2 is SYGVKD in the germline V gene. The DNA of the CDR3 is TGTGCCATCAGTGAGGGTCTAGCGGGAGCCTACGAGCAGTACTTC. Amino acids: CAISEGLAGAYEQYF.

The rearrangement links TRBV6-5 to TRBJ2-1, with a tentative D call TRBD1 (6 bases). The V end was cut by 6 bases, the J end by 0 bases, with 12 bases between. CDR3 length: 15 residues. From germline, CDR1 is MNHEY and CDR2 SVGAGI. The CDR3 spells CASRKDSSSYNEQFF. The CDR3 region has the DNA TGTGCCAGCAGAAAGGACAGTAGCTCCTACAATGAGCAGTTCTTC.

V gene TRBV2 combines with J gene TRBJ1-1; TRBD1 might be the D (5 bases). Trimming cost V 6 bases and J 7 bases, with 18 bases left between them. Germline CDR1 and CDR2: SNHLY and FYNNEI. This CDR3 is built from 14 residues. The CDR3 DNA sequence: TGTGCCAGCAGCTATCTACCGCTGGACATTGAAGCTTTCTTT. This codes for CASSYLPLDIEAFF. Looking up the rest from reference TRBV2 and TRBJ1-1 gives the full variable domain: EPEVTQTPSHQVTQMGQEVILRCVPISNHLYFYWYRQILGQKVEFLVSFYNNEISEKSEIFDDQFSVERPDGSNFTLKIRSTKLEDSAMYFCASSYLPLDIEAFFGQGTRLTVV.

This clone showed up just a few times. The gene calls are TRBV9 and TRBJ2-5, with D possibly TRBD2 on 5 matching bases. The CDR3 sequence is 17 residues long. V lost 3 bases and J lost 0, with 18 bases in between. Germline V gives CDR1 SGDLS, CDR2 YYNGEE. CDR3 residues: CASSGGKERGYQETQYF. The CDR3 region has the DNA TGTGCCAGCAGCGGGGGAAAGGAACGGGGTTACCAAGAGACCCAGTACTTC.

This CDR3 is CASATGTGVPSTDTQYF. CDR3 nucleotide sequence: TGTGCCAGCGCAACCGGGACAGGGGTTCCTAGCACAGATACGCAGTATTTT. The chain recombines TRBV27 with TRBJ2-3; TRBD1 matches 10 bases. J lost 0 bases, V lost 8 bases, and 11 bases had no gene match. The germline V gene encodes CDR1 MNHEY and CDR2 SMNVEV (reference sequence). The CDR3 is made up of 17 amino acids.

The gene calls are TRBV5-1 and TRBJ1-5; weak D call: TRBD1 (5 bases). Trimming shortened V by 0 bases and J by 1 base, and 8 bases separated the two germline ends. The germline V gene has CDR1 SGHRS and CDR2 YFSETQ. The length of the CDR3 is 15 residues. The chain's CDR3 is CASSLAGYSNQPQHF. CDR3 nucleotide sequence: TGCGCCAGCAGCTTGGCAGGGTACAGCAATCAGCCCCAGCATTTT.

This clone has more than one count but fewer than ten. It is likely a read error, because the conserved phenylalanine at the end of the CDR3 is missing. The limits of the CDR3 on the DNA are not certain, so only TCRdb's listed CDR3 is given. The gene calls are TRBV7-9 and TRBJ1-5. The germline gives CDR1 SEHNR, CDR2 FQNEAQ (reference sequence). The CDR3 has 8 residues if both end residues are counted. The chain's CDR3 is CASSIIRR.

This sequence joins TRBV6-1 and TRBJ1-3, with a weak D call TRBD1 (6 bases). V lost 8 bases and J lost 0, with 11 bases in between. CDR3 length: 14 amino acids. CDR1 and CDR2 (germline): MNHNS, SASEGT. CDR3 coding DNA: TGTGCCAGCTTCAGGGGCGACTCTGGAAACACCATATATTTT. It translates to CASFRGDSGNTIYF.

The sample holds many counts of this clone. This chain links TRBV6-4 with TRBJ2-1; TRBD2 matches at 9 bases. There are 15 residues in the CDR3. The V and J ends lost 0 bases and 11 bases, in that order; junction bases with no gene match: 8. Germline CDR1 MRHNA, CDR2 SNTAGT. The CDR3 region is CASSDSYSASGKQFF. The CDR3 bases are TGTGCCAGCAGTGACTCCTATTCAGCTAGCGGGAAGCAGTTCTTC.

This clone was counted once. The identical CDR3 is also encoded by other nucleotide sequences in the sample. This chain connects TRBV2 to TRBJ1-1; D uncertain. V dropped 7 bases and J dropped 0 bases, with 3 bases sitting between them. CDR3 length: 11 amino acids. Germline V gives CDR1 SNHLY, CDR2 FYNNEI. For the CDR3, the DNA is TGTGCCAGCATGCTGAACACTGAAGCTTTCTTT. It is translated as CASMLNTEAFF.

The rearrangement uses TRBV9 and TRBJ2-2; 7 nucleotides agree with TRBD1. The CDR3 spans 14 residues. J was trimmed by 5 bases and V by 8 bases; bases with no gene match: 9. Germline CDR1 is SGDLS and CDR2 is YYNGEE. Here the CDR3 DNA reads TGTGCCAGAAGGGGGCGTCGAAGGACCGGGGAGCTGTTTTTT. Residues: CARRGRRRTGELFF.

This clone was seen only a few times. The chain links TRBV6-6 to TRBJ2-1; possible D gene TRBD2, 6 bases. Trimming left V 7 bases short and J 8 bases short, with 9 bases between. CDR3 length equals 11 residues. Germline V gives CDR1 MNHNY, CDR2 SVGAGI (reference sequence). The CDR3 DNA reads as TGTGCCAGCAAAGAGCGGGATGAGCAGTTCTTC. Translating gives CASKERDEQFF.

This clone has more than one count but fewer than ten. A read error may be the cause here, since a much bigger clone is one base away. The sample has other DNA sequences that encode this CDR3 too. The rearrangement links TRBV10-2 to TRBJ1-5; D ambiguous. Germline loops: CDR1 WSHSY, CDR2 SAAADI. The CDR3 length is 16 residues. The V and J ends lost 0 bases and 0 bases respectively, with 9 bases between them. CDR3 sequence reads: CASSESPGNSNQPQHF. DNA for the CDR3: TGCGCCAGCAGTGAGTCGCCGGGGAATAGCAATCAGCCCCAGCATTTT.

V gene TRBV7-9 combines with J gene TRBJ2-1, with TRBD2 identical over 13 bases. Looked up from germline, CDR1 is SEHNR and CDR2 is FQNEAQ (reference sequence). This CDR3 is 19 amino acids long. With V trimmed by 5 bases and J by 7 bases, 17 bases remained unmatched. CDR3 in amino acids: CASSGTSGIEIITLNEQFF. The CDR3 nucleotides are TGTGCCAGCAGCGGGACTAGCGGGATCGAAATAATTACCCTAAATGAGCAGTTCTTC.

This chain connects TRBV5-1 to TRBJ2-3, with 8 bases aligning to TRBD1. From germline, CDR1 is SGHRS and CDR2 YFSETQ. V lost 4 bases to trimming and J lost 1 base; unmatched junction nucleotides: 5. The CDR3 contains 15 residues. The CDR3 spells CASSLRGQGTDTQYF. The CDR3 DNA follows: TGCGCCAGCAGCCTACGGGGACAGGGCACAGATACGCAGTATTTT.

By proportion, this clone is medium-sized. The rearrangement links TRBV27 to TRBJ1-4; no clear D gene. The CDR3 totals 11 residues. V lost 5 bases and J lost 13, with 11 bases in between. The V gene's germline CDR1 is MNHEY and CDR2 SMNVEV (reference sequence). The CDR3 here is CASSPIRGLFF. The CDR3 nucleotides read TGTGCCAGCAGTCCCATTCGAGGACTGTTTTTT.

This chain joins TRBV7-6 and TRBJ1-1, with D possibly being TRBD1 (5 bases). The CDR3 runs to 14 residues. Trimming removed 1 base from V and 6 bases from J, with 12 bases in between. Looked up from germline, CDR1 is SGHVS and CDR2 is FNYEAQ. CDR3 nucleotide sequence: TGTGCCAGCAGCTTAGACTGGGGGGTCGCTGAAGCTTTCTTT. Protein: CASSLDWGVAEAFF.

The gene calls are TRBV2 and TRBJ2-7, with TRBD1 identical over 8 bases. V lost 7 bases to trimming and J lost 0 bases; unmatched junction nucleotides: 8. The CDR3 totals 15 residues. The germline V gene encodes CDR1 SNHLY and CDR2 FYNNEI. In DNA form, the CDR3 reads TGTGCCAGCACCCAACAGGGGGTAAGCTCCTACGAGCAGTACTTC. Protein product: CASTQQGVSSYEQYF. The entire variable domain, with the rest obtained from reference TRBV2 and TRBJ2-7, is as follows: EPEVTQTPSHQVTQMGQEVILRCVPISNHLYFYWYRQILGQKVEFLVSFYNNEISEKSEIFDDQFSVERPDGSNFTLKIRSTKLEDSAMYFCASTQQGVSSYEQYFGPGTRLTVT.

The CDR3 bases are TGTGCCAGTAGTATAGTTCCAGGGTTAGCCAAAAACATTCAGTACTTC. Protein sequence: CASSIVPGLAKNIQYF. The chain recombines TRBV19 with TRBJ2-4; TRBD1 might be the D (5 bases). V lost 1 base to trimming and J lost 0 bases, with 10 bases between them. Germline CDR1 and CDR2: LNHDA and SQIVND (reference sequence). The CDR3 contains 16 residues. Together with reference TRBV19 and TRBJ2-4, the CDR3 gives the full variable domain: DGGITQSPKYLFRKEGQNVTLSCEQNLNHDAMYWYRQDPGQGLRLIYYSQIVNDFQKGDIAEGYSVSREKKESFPLTVTSAQKNPTAFYLCASSIVPGLAKNIQYFGAGTRLSVL.

Only a few counts were recorded for this clone. This chain connects TRBV28 to TRBJ1-1; D is unresolved. Germline V gene sequence: CDR1 MDHEN, CDR2 SYDVKM. The CDR3 loop spans 14 amino acids. With 4 bases removed from V and 14 bases from J, the gap between germline ends came to 23 bases. DNA for the CDR3: TGTGCCAGCAGTTCAACGCGCCACTTCGGGAGCACCTTCTTT. The encoded protein is CASSSTRHFGSTFF. The entire variable domain, with the rest obtained from reference TRBV28 and TRBJ1-1, is as follows: DVKVTQSSRYLVKRTGEKVFLECVQDMDHENMFWYRQDPGLGLRLIYFSYDVKMKEKGDIPEGYSVSREKKERFSLILESASTNQTSMYLCASSSTRHFGSTFFGQGTRLTVV.

This clone was recorded once. The rearrangement links TRBV6-1 to TRBJ1-1; 8 nucleotides match TRBD1. The CDR3 loop spans 15 amino acids. CDR1 and CDR2 (germline): MNHNS, SASEGT. V lost 7 bases and J lost 3; bases outside the gene matches: 10. This CDR3 is CASTAGGAGYTEAFF. DNA for the CDR3: TGTGCCAGCACTGCAGGGGGCGCCGGTTACACTGAAGCTTTCTTT.

V and J are TRBV6-1 and TRBJ2-1; possibly TRBD1 or TRBD2 for D (6 bases each). Germline assignment: CDR1 MNHNS and CDR2 SASEGT. The CDR3 contains 15 residues. V lost 6 bases, J lost 0 bases, and 12 bases lay in between. This chain's CDR3 is CASSVGGTSYNEQFF. The CDR3, as DNA: TGTGCCAGCAGCGTAGGGGGGACCTCCTACAATGAGCAGTTCTTC.

The chain couples TRBV28 to TRBJ1-3; a weak D match, TRBD1 (6 bases). This CDR3 comprises 16 residues. Germline V gene lookup returns CDR1 MDHEN and CDR2 SYDVKM. Between the trimmed V and J ends, which lost 4 bases and 0 bases, there was a span of 13 bases. The CDR3 is CASSSLGGASGNTIYF. CDR3 sequence (DNA): TGTGCCAGCAGTTCCCTGGGGGGGGCCTCTGGAAACACCATATATTTT.

The chain uses TRBV6-1 and TRBJ2-7; 9 positions match TRBD1. This CDR3 contains 15 residues. V dropped 1 base and J dropped 2; count of bases not matched to a gene: 3. Germline values: CDR1 MNHNS, CDR2 SASEGT. The CDR3 DNA follows: TGTGCCAGCAGTGAAGGGACAGGGGCCCCCTACGAGCAGTACTTC. Protein product: CASSEGTGAPYEQYF.

The chain joins TRBV5-6 to TRBJ2-7, with no clear D. CDR3 length: 13 residues. Germline V CDR1 and CDR2: SGHDT, YYEEEE. V shed 7 bases and J shed 2 bases, with 13 bases lying between them. CDR3 nucleotide sequence: TGTGCCAGCGGCCCAATTTTTACCTACGAGCAGTACTTC. The encoded protein is CASGPIFTYEQYF.

The table lists this clone with a count of one. The chain couples TRBV10-3 to TRBJ2-1, with D possibly being TRBD2 (6 bases). V gave up 5 bases and J gave up 3 bases, with 17 bases separating them. The CDR3 loop spans 16 amino acids. Germline V gene data show CDR1 as ENHRY and CDR2 as SYGVKD. The CDR3 region has the DNA TGTGCCATCAGTCCTAACATCGGGGGAGACTACAATGAGCAGTTCTTC. This translates into CAISPNIGGDYNEQFF.

This clone was detected many times. Within the sample, other DNA sequences also encode this same CDR3. V usage is TRBV4-1 and J usage is TRBJ1-2, with TRBD1 matching 8 bases. This CDR3 has 14 amino acids. The germline CDR1 and CDR2 sequences are MGHRA and YSYEKL. Germline trimming cut 1 base from V and 4 bases from J; bases unmatched to any gene: 2. The CDR3, as DNA: TGCGCCAGCAGCCAAGGGACAGGGCCCTATGGCTACACCTTC. It translates to CASSQGTGPYGYTF.

The chain links TRBV28 to TRBJ2-5, with unresolved D. The CDR3 is made up of 17 amino acids. The V gene's germline CDR1 is MDHEN and CDR2 SYDVKM. Trimming removed 0 bases at V and 1 base at J, with 15 bases between. CDR3 residues: CASSLCQMMTPQETQYF. The CDR3 nucleotides read TGTGCCAGCAGTTTATGCCAAATGATGACACCCCAAGAGACCCAGTACTTC.

The chain joins TRBV18 to TRBJ2-3; perhaps TRBD2 as D (6 bases). The CDR3 contains 16 residues. V was shortened by 2 bases and J by 2 bases, with 14 bases between the two germline ends. Germline CDR1 KGHSH, CDR2 LQKENI. This CDR3 reads CASSPGSGVDTDTQYF. The CDR3 DNA reads TGTGCCAGCTCACCAGGGTCGGGGGTTGACACAGATACGCAGTATTTT.